Presented here are 21 T cell receptor delta chains from one specimen sequenced in a study of γδ T cells in repeated Plasmodium falciparum infection. TCRdb re-processed the multiplex PCR reads using CATT. The sample yields tens of thousands of delta-chain clones, 0.9% to 1% seen once. Flow sorting of PBMC yielded separate Vgamma9/Vdelta2+ and Vdelta2-negative gammadelta T cell populations for bulk repertoire analysis. The sample taken for sequencing was gamma-delta T cells from blood. These receptors all stem from a pool of human donors (malaria-infected and uninfected, not separated).

This clone was detected many times. The TCRdb record carries a much larger clone's protein, which differs from this DNA's translation at residue 14; a read error is the likely cause, and the protein listed here is the DNA translation. No J gene was named, though the V gene is TRDV2; the DNA was not used to check the table's D call, TRDD3. Germline V gives CDR1 GEAIGNYY, CDR2 EKD. The CDR3 is 16 amino acids. Here the CDR3 DNA reads TGTGCCTGTGACACGATGGGGGATACGGACACCGATAAACCCATCTTT. It specifies CACDTMGDTDTDKPIF.

This clone was counted only a few times. The protein held in TCRdb is that of a much larger clone and does not match this DNA's translation at residue 11, likely because of a read error; the protein shown is translated from the DNA. This chain connects TRDV1 to TRDJ1, with 12 bases lining up with TRDD3. Germline assignment: CDR1 TSWWSYY and CDR2 QGS. The CDR3 is 23 residues long. The ends lost 5 bases at V and 2 bases at J; junction bases unmatched: 27. The CDR3, as DNA: TGTGCTCTTGGGAGAAGGGTAGTTACCCGAAGACTGGGGGATACTCCCAGTACCGATAAACTCATCTTT. It encodes CALGRRVVTRRLGDTPSTDKLIF.

This clone has more than one count but fewer than ten. The TCRdb protein, from a much larger clone, departs from this DNA's translation at residue 6, likely by read error; the protein shown derives from the DNA. The chain recombines TRDV1 with TRDJ3; no firm D call. TCRdb carries no J gene annotation; the J gene was assigned here by matching the DNA with germline. With 1 base removed from V and 4 bases from J, the gap between germline ends came to 14 bases. This CDR3 has 18 residues. Germline V gene data show CDR1 as TSWWSYY and CDR2 as QGS. DNA of the CDR3: TGTGCTCTTGGGGAACAGGTAGTAACCGGGTGGGACACCCGACAGATGTTTTTC. It encodes CALGEQVVTGWDTRQMFF.

This clone was counted only a few times. A far more abundant clone sits one base away, making this likely a read error. Other DNA sequences of this sample code for an identical CDR3. V usage is TRDV2 and J usage is TRDJ3; 8 bases fit TRDD3. Assignment of the J gene here rests on matching the DNA to germline, because TCRdb gives none. The CDR3 has 18 residues. Trimming cost V 3 bases and J 2 bases; bases outside gene matches: 8. Per germline, CDR1 GEAIGNYY and CDR2 EKD. As DNA, the CDR3 is TGTGCCTGTGACTATGGGGGATCCCAAGCCTGGGACACCCGACAGATGTTTTTC. Its protein is CACDYGGSQAWDTRQMFF.

A few counts support this clone. For this DNA, TCRdb reports the protein of a much larger clone, which diverges at residue 15, most likely from a read error; the protein presented here is translated directly from the DNA. V gene TRDV2 was called; the J gene was not; the table's D call TRDD3 went unverified against the DNA. Germline loops: CDR1 GEAIGNYY, CDR2 EKD. The CDR3 spans 16 residues. This chain's CDR3 is CACDPLLGENTDKLTF. CDR3 sequence (DNA): TGTGCCTGTGACCCACTACTGGGGGAAAACACCGATAAACTCACCTTT.

A note on this clone: The mismatch at residue 8 between this DNA's translation and the TCRdb protein of a much larger clone likely reflects a read error; the protein shown is translated from the DNA. This sequence joins TRDV2 and TRDJ3; TRDD3 is a possible D gene (5 bases). The J gene was missing in TCRdb and was found by matching the end of the DNA to germline. With 9 bases removed from V and 0 bases from J, the gap between germline ends came to 23 bases. The CDR3 contains 19 residues. CDR1 is GEAIGNYY, CDR2 EKD, per germline. CDR3 in DNA: TGTGCCGCCCCCTTATCGCTGAGGATAAGCTCCTGGGACACCCGACAGATGTTTTTC. Encoded protein: CAAPLSLRISSWDTRQMFF.

This clone has ten or more counts. The mismatch at residue 13 between this DNA's translation and the TCRdb protein of a much larger clone likely reflects a read error; the protein shown is translated from the DNA. This sequence joins TRAV38-2/DV8 and TRDJ1, with 8 positions matching TRDD3. TCRdb offers no J gene call, so here the DNA was matched to germline to obtain one. CDR1 is TSESDYY, CDR2 QEAYKQQN, per germline. The CDR3 contains 21 residues. The V and J ends lost 3 bases and 0 bases, in that order; junction bases with no gene match: 22. This CDR3 reads CAYRTAARGYLGTVDTDKLIF. CDR3 sequence (DNA): TGTGCTTATAGGACGGCGGCGAGGGGATACTTAGGTACCGTGGACACCGATAAACTCATCTTT.

Ten or more counts support this clone. Other DNA sequences in this sample translate to the same CDR3. The gene calls are TRDV1 and TRDJ1; 10 positions agree with TRDD3. Germline trimming cut 0 bases from V and 5 bases from J; bases unmatched to any gene: 12. Germline V gene lookup returns CDR1 TSWWSYY and CDR2 QGS. This CDR3 contains 18 residues. In nucleotides, the CDR3 is TGTGCTCTTGGGGAACTCTTCCCGATTTACTGGGGGATGGATAAACTCATCTTT. It yields the protein CALGELFPIYWGMDKLIF.

Regarding this clone: The TCRdb protein, from a much larger clone, departs from this DNA's translation at residue 11, likely by read error; the protein shown derives from the DNA. The rearrangement joins TRDV1 to TRDJ1; D is unclear. Since TCRdb gives no J gene, matching the DNA to germline was used here to assign it. CDR1 TSWWSYY and CDR2 QGS come from the germline V gene. The CDR3 covers 18 residues. Between the trimmed V and J ends, which lost 2 bases and 0 bases, there was a span of 19 bases. The DNA for the CDR3 is TGTGCTCTTGGGGAAGCCCTAGGGGTGGAGGGACACACCGATAAACTCATCTTT. As protein: CALGEALGVEGHTDKLIF.

Comment on this clone: The protein in TCRdb stems from a much larger clone and differs at residue 11 from this DNA's translation, likely a read error; here the protein is translated from the DNA. The rearrangement joins TRDV1 to TRDJ1, with 8 bases lining up with TRDD3. Matching the DNA to germline supplied the J gene, which TCRdb does not give. CDR3 length: 25 residues. The V segment lost 4 bases and the J segment 0 bases; nucleotides outside the gene matches: 34. Germline CDR1 reads TSWWSYY; CDR2 reads QGS. CDR3 sequence (DNA): TGTGCTCTTGGGGGGCCTCCCCTCTTTCCTAGCACACCTGTACTGGGGGCCGAGCACACCGATAAACTCATCTTT. It is translated as CALGGPPLFPSTPVLGAEHTDKLIF.

In this sample, this clone turned up many times. A far larger clone is one base from this, pointing to a likely read error. The same CDR3 can be traced to other DNA sequences in this sample. The J segment was not called; the V segment is TRDV2. Germline lookup yields CDR1 GEAIGNYY and CDR2 EKD. The CDR3 covers 14 residues. The CDR3 region has the DNA TGTGCCTGTGACTTCCCCTCTCTGCCCGATAAACTCATCTTC. It codes for CACDFPSLPDKLIF.

To note about this clone: The protein TCRdb gives is from a much larger clone and does not agree with this DNA's translation at residue 5, likely a read error; the protein shown here comes from the DNA. J is TRDJ1 and V is TRDV1; TRDD3 agrees at 7 bases. The J gene was not available in TCRdb and was assigned here by matching the DNA to germline segments. The CDR3 is 19 residues long. The germline CDR1 and CDR2 sequences are TSWWSYY and QGS. V lost 5 bases, J lost 0 bases, and 18 bases stayed unmatched. In DNA form, the CDR3 reads TGTGCTCTTGGGCCCTGTAAGTGGGGGACCCGGGGGTACACCGATAAACTCATCTTT. It encodes CALGPCKWGTRGYTDKLIF.

A note on this clone: This likely stems from a read error, as it lies one base from a far larger clone. Distinct nucleotide sequences in the sample also encode this CDR3. The chain links TRDV1 to TRDJ1; 9 bases map to TRDD3. TCRdb carries no J gene annotation; the J gene was assigned here by matching the DNA with germline. The CDR3 extends over 18 amino acids. Germline values: CDR1 TSWWSYY, CDR2 QGS. In DNA form, the CDR3 reads TGCGCTCTTGGGGAACGTCCTGGGGGATCACCGTACACCGATAAACTCATCTTT. It translates to CALGERPGGSPYTDKLIF.

This clone was seen ten or more times. TCRdb lists the protein of a much larger clone for this DNA, which differs at residue 15, so this is likely a read error; the protein given here is translated from the DNA itself. The V gene call reads TRDV2; no J gene was called; the table calls TRDD3, which could not be checked here. Germline-derived CDR1 and CDR2 are GEAIGNYY and EKD. The length of the CDR3 is 17 residues. The DNA of the CDR3 is TGTGCCTGTGACACCCCTTGGGGGGAGCCTGACACCGATAAACCCATCTTT. It encodes CACDTPWGEPDTDKPIF.

At least ten counts were recorded for this clone. Other DNA sequences in this specimen translate into the identical CDR3. The J gene is TRDJ1, the V gene TRDV1; TRDD3 might be the D (6 bases). The germline CDR1 and CDR2 sequences are TSWWSYY and QGS. The V end was cut by 8 bases, the J end by 2 bases, with 39 bases between. The CDR3 runs to 22 residues. The CDR3 loop reads CALNNLREASRSGDGGTDKLIF. In nucleotides, the CDR3 is TGTGCTCTTAACAATTTAAGGGAGGCCTCCCGGAGCGGGGATGGAGGGACCGATAAACTCATCTTT.

With regard to this clone: The protein recorded in TCRdb matches a much larger clone and deviates from this DNA's translation at residue 12, suggesting a read error; the protein here is obtained by translating the DNA. V gene TRDV1 combines with J gene TRDJ3, with TRDD3 matching over 10 bases. Looked up from germline, CDR1 is TSWWSYY and CDR2 is QGS. V shed 2 bases, J shed 0 bases, and the junction held 22 bases outside the gene matches. The CDR3 sequence is 25 residues long. Written as DNA, the CDR3 is TGTGCTCTTGGGGAATTGGCTTCCTACGGTTACGGGGGGATACGCGTCTCCTGGGACACCCGACAGATGTTTTTC. Its translation: CALGELASYGYGGIRVSWDTRQMFF.

Concerning this clone: For this DNA, TCRdb reports the protein of a much larger clone, which diverges at residue 13, most likely from a read error; the protein presented here is translated directly from the DNA. The chain recombines TRDV1 with TRDJ1; D is undetermined. V lost 3 bases to trimming and J lost 3 bases, with 23 bases between them. This CDR3 has 18 amino acids. The germline V gene has CDR1 TSWWSYY and CDR2 QGS. The CDR3 loop is CALGDQRLSDCNADKLIF. The CDR3 region has the DNA TGTGCTCTTGGGGACCAAAGACTTTCTGACTGTAACGCCGATAAACTCATCTTT.

The table lists this clone with a few counts. A far larger clone is off by one base, so a read error is likely. Other DNA sequences in the sample encode the same CDR3. This chain uses TRDV2 with TRDJ3; weak D call: TRDD3 (5 bases). In the absence of a J gene in TCRdb, the DNA was matched to germline to assign it here. Trimming pared 0 bases from V and 0 bases from J, leaving 23 bases between. The germline V gene has CDR1 GEAIGNYY and CDR2 EKD. CDR3 length: 22 residues. CDR3 loop: CACDTVIARGYESSWDTRQMFF. The CDR3 nucleotides read TGTGCCTGTGACACCGTCATCGCAAGGGGGTACGAGAGCTCCTGGGACACCCGACAGATGTTTTTC.

As regards this clone: A read error is the likely source, as a far larger clone sits one nucleotide away. This same CDR3 is encoded by further DNA sequences in the sample. V is TRDV1 and J is TRDJ1; possibly TRDD2 for D (6 bases). As TCRdb names no J gene, one was assigned here on the basis of a DNA match to germline. Germline V gene sequence: CDR1 TSWWSYY, CDR2 QGS. The CDR3 contains 15 residues. CDR3 residues: CALGLPQTYTDKLIF. CDR3 DNA sequence: TGTGCCCTTGGCCTTCCCCAAACCTACACCGATAAACTCATCTTT.

As to this clone: This DNA's translation and the protein TCRdb lists, from a much larger clone, do not match at residue 5, likely due to a read error; the protein shown is translated from the DNA. V is TRDV2 and J is TRDJ3; a weak D match, TRDD3 (5 bases). Here the J gene was assigned by germline matching of the DNA, as TCRdb has none. The CDR3 sequence is 19 residues long. V lost 2 bases and J 0 bases, leaving 16 bases between the germline ends. In germline, CDR1 is GEAIGNYY, CDR2 EKD. CDR3 in DNA: TGTGCCTGTGACATGGGTGGGGCCCTTAGCTCCTGGGACACCCGACAGATGTTTTTC. This translates into CACDMGGALSSWDTRQMFF.

A few counts support this clone. TCRdb attributes to this sequence the protein of a much larger clone, which differs from the DNA translation at residue 19; a read error is likely, and the protein displayed is translated from the DNA. V gene TRDV1 combines with J gene TRDJ1, with 11 bases matching TRDD3. Germline assignment: CDR1 TSWWSYY and CDR2 QGS. The length of the CDR3 is 25 residues. J lost 1 base, V lost 1 base, and 29 bases had no gene match. CDR3 in amino acids: CALGERSIRYPIVGDTFGFTDKLIF. In DNA form, the CDR3 reads TGTGCTCTTGGGGAACGAAGTATCAGGTACCCCATTGTGGGGGATACGTTCGGGTTCACCGATAAACTCATCTTT.